In its sample, the clone carrying this T cell receptor (beta chain) was seen many times. TCRdb re-called the 5' RACE reads with MiXCR, one entry per CDR3 protein. This table has approximately 50,000 distinct CDR3 sequences, approximately 10% appearing once. The data stem from a study of neurological immune-mediated disorders. Germline loops: CDR1 SEHNR, CDR2 FQNEAQ (reference sequence). The length of the CDR3 is 15 residues. V lost 3 bases, J lost 2 bases, and 8 bases lay in between. Sequenced material: PBMCs. V usage is TRBV7-9 and J usage is TRBJ2-6, with no clear D. The TCR sequence derives from a man between 70 and 80 years old with HTLV-1-associated myelopathy (HAM/TSP). CDR3 bases: TGTGCCAGCAGCTTCGCTTCTGCTGGGGCCAACGTCCTGACTTTC. Its translation: CASSFASAGANVLTF.